Below, one T cell receptor (beta chain) is given with its context. This clonotype was counted a few times. It has no known antigen specificity. No much larger clone is present one base from it, and per-base qualities are unavailable. These data come from a study of T-cell memory formation after mild COVID-19 listed by TCRdb under 2021. Notes on the research overall: TCR sequence clusters from the two donors were largely donor specific. The cohort comprised two young, previously healthy adult volunteers, one female and one male. In two donors, T-cell clones that expanded and contracted after mild COVID-19 were followed by sequencing TCRalpha and TCRbeta repertoires longitudinally.

What the research found in general, with its limitations: From day 15 to 85, contracting clones showed balanced CD4/CD8 phenotypes, whereas a second wave of clones that expanded from day 15 to 37 leaned towards CD4+. The second-wave clones that peaked on day 37 were not confirmed to be SARS-CoV-2 specific. Contracting CD4+ clones were located mainly in the CM and EM memory subsets, whereas CD8+ clones were found to be enriched in EMRA. The study included only a couple of mild cases, and larger cohorts that include severe cases with pre-infection samples were judged to be necessary. Some responding clones were detected in pre-infection memory, suggesting pre-existing cross-reactive memory T cells joined the SARS-CoV-2 response.

Sequencing instrument: Illumina NovaSeq 6000. TCRalpha and TCRbeta cDNA libraries were constructed by 5'RACE with constant-segment primers, with sample barcodes and unique molecular identifiers being introduced. RNA was extracted from every sample with Trizol reagent. Amplification of the libraries took two PCR steps, and the second step added a second sample barcode plus Illumina TruSeq adapters. Sequencing of libraries was performed on an Illumina NovaSeq with 2 x 150 bp paired-end reads. As for how the authors treated the data: With migec v1.2.7, reads were demultiplexed and then collapsed into UMI-guided consensus sequences. Using mixcr v2.1.11, UMI consensuses were aligned to TRA and TRB V and J templates and then assembled into clonotypes. Clonotypes were classified as expanded or contracted when called significant by both edgeR and NoisET, with noise models trained on biological replicates. For edgeR calls, the thresholds were a false discovery rate-adjusted p below 0.01 and a log2 fold-change of 1. As an exploratory analysis of dynamics, max-normalized trajectories of the 1000 most abundant clonotypes were examined by PCA with hierarchical clustering. Separately sequenced CD4+ and CD8+ repertoires were used to assign the CD4 or CD8 phenotype of responding clones. TCRdb reanalyzed the raw reads on its own, using fastp at Q25 for trimming and MiXCR for clone calling, and kept in-frame beta chains. Identical CDR3 protein sequences are pooled into one entry, listed with their most common genes and DNA. It is TCRdb's table, rather than the study itself, that gives the V and J calls and clone size. This sample gives some 410,000 distinct CDR3 sequences in total; 23% of them show up just once. Jointly, the top ten make up about 12% of the sample.

The V end gives up 4 bases and the J end 7 bases, leaving 0 bases in the junction not matched to a gene. Spanning cysteine to phenylalanine, the CDR3 consists of 13 amino acids. The only DNA kept is the CDR3, 39 bases in frame from the first base. Ficoll-Paque density gradient centrifugation was the method used to isolate PBMCs. The rearranged chain carries TRBV12-3 or TRBV12-4 and TRBJ2-2, and TRBD2 aligns with 10 junction nucleotides. This clonotype was sampled from an adult woman who had mild COVID-19 (a few samples of this study predate the infection). The sample titles of this study are shuffled in the database, so cell type and time point are left out; the donor was told from shared clones. The sequenced sample consisted of PBMCs or a T cell subset sorted from them (not recorded which). The base sequence is TGTGCCAGCAGTTGGACTAGCGGCGGGGAGCTGTTTTTT. This yields the protein CASSWTSGGELFF.